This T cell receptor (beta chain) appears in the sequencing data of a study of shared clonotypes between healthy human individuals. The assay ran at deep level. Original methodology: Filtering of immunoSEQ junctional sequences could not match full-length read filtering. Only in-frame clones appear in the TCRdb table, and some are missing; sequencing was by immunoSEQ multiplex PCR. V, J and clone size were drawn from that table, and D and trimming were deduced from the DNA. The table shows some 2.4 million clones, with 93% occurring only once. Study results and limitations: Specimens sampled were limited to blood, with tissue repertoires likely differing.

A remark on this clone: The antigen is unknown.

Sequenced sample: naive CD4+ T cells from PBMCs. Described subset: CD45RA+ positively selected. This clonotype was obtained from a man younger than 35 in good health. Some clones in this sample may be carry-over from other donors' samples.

The DNA for the CDR3 is TGTGCCAGCAGCACCCGAGACAGGGAATCTTCCTACAATGAGCAGTTCTTC. Amino acids: CASSTRDRESSYNEQFF. The chain combines TRBV11-2 with TRBJ2-1; 7 bases match TRBD1. V shed 5 bases and J 1 base; nucleotides not matched to a gene: 11. Germline V lookup: CDR1 SGHAT, CDR2 FQNNGV. This CDR3 comprises 17 residues.